The 8 T cell receptor beta chains given below trace back to one sample, sequenced in a study of identical twins. Each CDR3 protein is one row after TCRdb ran MiXCR on the 5' RACE reads. The sample shows some 440,000 distinct CDR3 sequences, 20% to 25% of them seen only once. These data also featured in a second study, about T cells expressing NK-cell markers.

Sequenced input: CD4+ T cells sorted from blood. The receptors were sampled from a woman aged 18-30 years in good health.

The chain uses TRBV29-1 and TRBJ2-5; D is possibly TRBD1 (6 bases). This CDR3 comprises 13 residues. Trimming shortened V by 0 bases and J by 3 bases, and 8 bases separated the two germline ends. Per germline, CDR1 SQVTM and CDR2 ANQGSEA. The CDR3 sequence: CSVEDRTEETQYF. The CDR3 nucleotides are TGCAGCGTTGAAGATCGGACAGAAGAGACCCAGTACTTC.

This clonotype was seen a handful of times. The rearrangement joins TRBV9 to TRBJ2-2, with D unclear. CDR1 SGDLS and CDR2 YYNGEE come from the germline V gene. The CDR3 loop spans 15 amino acids. Trimming took 0 bases from V and 5 from J, leaving 11 bases between them. This chain's CDR3 is CASSVDWEGTGELFF. For the CDR3, the DNA is TGTGCCAGCAGCGTAGATTGGGAAGGGACCGGGGAGCTGTTTTTT.

This sequence joins TRBV9 and TRBJ1-1; D is unclear. Per the germline V gene, CDR1 is SGDLS and CDR2 is YYNGEE. V was cut by 4 bases and J by 1 base, with 8 bases left in between. CDR3 length: 13 amino acids. DNA for the CDR3: TGTGCCAGCAGCAGGGCCCCGAACACTGAAGCTTTCTTT. This encodes CASSRAPNTEAFF.

This clonotype has only a few counts. V gene TRBV20-1 combines with J gene TRBJ1-6; no clear D gene. Trimming cost V 3 bases and J 4 bases, with 10 bases left between them. Per the germline V gene, CDR1 is DFQATT and CDR2 is SNEGSKA (reference sequence). The CDR3 has 14 residues. CDR3 region: CSASTGRYNSPLHF. The CDR3, as DNA: TGCAGTGCTAGTACCGGGAGATATAATTCACCCCTCCACTTT.

This clonotype was seen only a few times. V is TRBV7-9 and J is TRBJ1-1; TRBD1 might be the D (6 bases). Trimming removed 5 bases from V and 3 bases from J, with 16 bases in between. CDR3 length equals 15 residues. The germline gives CDR1 SEHNR, CDR2 FQNEAQ (reference sequence). The CDR3 DNA follows: TGTGCCAGCAGCCCTGGCTCCGGGGGCCACACTGAAGCTTTCTTT. It codes for CASSPGSGGHTEAFF.

The rearrangement uses TRBV2 and TRBJ2-1, with D possibly matching TRBD2 (5 bases). Trimming removed 4 bases from V and 7 bases from J, with 11 bases in between. The CDR3 is made up of 13 amino acids. Germline CDR1 and CDR2: SNHLY and FYNNEI. The CDR3 nucleotides read TGTGCCAGCAGTGTGGAGGTAGAGAATGAGCAGTTCTTC. It specifies CASSVEVENEQFF.

This clonotype was detected only a few times. The chain joins TRBV9 to TRBJ2-3, with D perhaps TRBD1 (6 bases). The CDR3 is 15 residues long. CDR1 is SGDLS, CDR2 YYNGEE, per germline. The ends were cut back, 2 bases at V and 2 bases at J, with 12 bases in the middle. The CDR3 reads CASSVGQGHTDTQYF. In nucleotides, the CDR3 is TGTGCCAGCAGCGTTGGGCAGGGGCACACAGATACGCAGTATTTT.

The V and J genes are TRBV7-9 and TRBJ2-7; the match to TRBD2 covers 8 bases. The V segment lost 3 bases and the J segment 6 bases; nucleotides outside the gene matches: 4. The germline CDR1 and CDR2 sequences are SEHNR and FQNEAQ (reference sequence). CDR3 length: 13 residues. The CDR3 DNA follows: TGTGCCAGCAGCTTGAGGAGCGGGAGCGAGCAGTACTTC. It encodes CASSLRSGSEQYF.